This is a list of T cell receptor beta chains from one sample in a study of blood T cell repertoires in COVID-19. The protocol was immunoSEQ multiplex PCR, while the TCRdb copy is restricted to in-frame clones and leaves out a portion. The table lists 310,000 or so clones, about 93% of them singletons, with approximately 1.2% in the top ten. Sequences were obtained from PBMCs or T cells enriched from blood (not recorded which). Source of these receptors: a woman under 40 who had recovered from COVID-19. CDR3s include the opening cysteine and the closing phenylalanine or tryptophan. A D gene is named only where the DNA matches it firmly. Some rows have no size entry. The others give once, few or many, or a class for an expanded clone.

V	size	D	J	DNA	CDR3
TRBV5-1	NA	NA	TRBJ1-3	TGCGCCAGCAGCTTGATGGACAGCCAAAGAAACACCATATATTTT	CASSLMDSQRNTIYF
TRBV18	NA	TRBD1	TRBJ2-2	TGTGCCAGCTCACTGGACAGGGCGGGCACCGGGGAGCTGTTTTTT	CASSLDRAGTGELFF
TRBV7-2	NA	NA	TRBJ2-7	TGTGCCAGCAGCTTATTCTTCGGGAGATCGTACGAGCAGTACTTC	CASSLFFGRSYEQYF
TRBV4-1	once	NA	TRBJ1-1	TGCGCCAGCAGCCATTCGGAGGTACCAGGAAGTCACACTGAAGCTTTCTTT	CASSHSEVPGSHTEAFF
TRBV28	NA	TRBD2	TRBJ2-1	TGTGCCAGCAGTTTAATACTAGCGGAATACAATGAGCAGTTCTTC	CASSLILAEYNEQFF
TRBV5-6	NA	NA	TRBJ2-1	TGTGCCAGCAGCTTGGATAGTGAGGGTGAGCAGTTCTTC	CASSLDSEGEQFF
TRBV7-2	NA	NA	TRBJ1-2	TGTGCCAGCAGCTTCGGGACACCTATCTATGGCTACACCTTC	CASSFGTPIYGYTF
TRBV7-2	NA	NA	TRBJ2-3	TGTGCCAGCAGCACGGGAAGCACAGATACGCAGTATTTT	CASSTGSTDTQYF
TRBV3-1/TRBV3-2	NA	TRBD2	TRBJ2-2	TGTGCCAGCAGCCAAGAATCCCCTAGCGGGATGGTGGACGGGGAGCTGTTTTTT	CASSQESPSGMVDGELFF
TRBV6-2/TRBV6-3	NA	TRBD2	TRBJ2-1	TGTGCCAGCAGTTACCTGCGGGAGTACAATGAGCAGTTCTTC	CASSYLREYNEQFF
TRBV14	NA	NA	TRBJ2-1	TGTGCCAGCAGCCCTTTAACAGGGCGGGAGACCTCCTACAATGAGCAGTTCTTC	CASSPLTGRETSYNEQFF
TRBV30	NA	TRBD1	TRBJ1-4	TGTGCTCAGGAGGGGGCAAGTGAAAAACTGTTTTTT	CAQEGASEKLFF
TRBV28	NA	NA	TRBJ1-6	TGTGCCAGCAGTTTATCCCGGTGGGGACAAAGTAATTCACCCCTCCACTTT	CASSLSRWGQSNSPLHF
TRBV11-3	NA	NA	TRBJ2-4	TGTGCCAGCAGCTTTTCGGGTCGGGGGAACATTCAGTACTTC	CASSFSGRGNIQYF
TRBV29-1	NA	TRBD1	TRBJ1-3	TGCAGCGTTGATCTGGGACAGGGTTCTGGAAACACCATATATTTT	CSVDLGQGSGNTIYF
TRBV28	once	TRBD2	TRBJ2-3	TGTGCCAGCAGTTTCCCTCGTTCTAGCGGGGCAATCACAGATACGCAGTATTTT	CASSFPRSSGAITDTQYF
TRBV2	NA	NA	TRBJ2-2	TGTGCCAGCAGTGCCTGGGGCGGCAGCGGGGAGCTGTTTTTT	CASSAWGGSGELFF